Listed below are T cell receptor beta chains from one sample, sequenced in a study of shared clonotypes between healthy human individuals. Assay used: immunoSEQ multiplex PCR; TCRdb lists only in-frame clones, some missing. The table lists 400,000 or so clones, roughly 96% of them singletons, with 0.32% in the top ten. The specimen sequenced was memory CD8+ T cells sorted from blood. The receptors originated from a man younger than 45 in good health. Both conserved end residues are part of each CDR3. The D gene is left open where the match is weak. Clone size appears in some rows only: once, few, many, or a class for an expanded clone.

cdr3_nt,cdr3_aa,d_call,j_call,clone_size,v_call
TGTGCCAGCAGTTTCGAGGGACTAGCGGTCTACGAGCAGTACTTC,CASSFEGLAVYEQYF,TRBD2,TRBJ2-7,.,TRBV27
TGTGCCAGCAGTTCCCCGCGTGGGGAAAGCTTCACTGAAGCTTTCTTT,CASSSPRGESFTEAFF,.,TRBJ1-1,once,TRBV5-6
TGCGCCAGCCGGGACAACTACAATGAGCAGTTCTTC,CASRDNYNEQFF,.,TRBJ2-1,.,TRBV5-1
TGTGCCACATACAGGACGCCGAATGGCTACACCTTC,CATYRTPNGYTF,.,TRBJ1-2,.,TRBV19
TGTGCCAGCAGCTTATGGCTACCTCGCCGAGACATCGGAATGACTGAAGCTTTCTTT,CASSLWLPRRDIGMTEAFF,.,TRBJ1-1,.,TRBV7-9
TGTGCCATCAGCGTAATAGCGGGAGCCTACAATGAGCAGTTCTTC,CAISVIAGAYNEQFF,TRBD2,TRBJ2-1,.,TRBV10-3
TGTGCCAGCACCCCGACTGGTCCCTACGAGCAGTACTTC,CASTPTGPYEQYF,.,TRBJ2-7,once,TRBV7-2
TGTGCCACCAGCGGACGCCGGACAGCGAACACCGGGGAGCTGTTTTTT,CATSGRRTANTGELFF,.,TRBJ2-2,.,TRBV15
TGTGCCATCAGTGAGCCTACAGGGCGGCAAGAGACCCAGTACTTC,CAISEPTGRQETQYF,.,TRBJ2-5,.,TRBV10-3
TGTGCCAGCAGTTTACTGTGGAGGGCAAATGAGCAGTTCTTC,CASSLLWRANEQFF,.,TRBJ2-1,.,TRBV28
TGCCGGGCCCGGGGGCGTACTAACTATGGCTACACCTTC,CRARGRTNYGYTF,.,TRBJ1-2,.,TRBV29-1
TGTGCCAGCAGCTTGGGGGGTATAGGCGGGGAGCTGTTTTTT,CASSLGGIGGELFF,.,TRBJ2-2,.,TRBV5-4
TGTGCCAGCAGAACCGACAGGGGACAATATGGCTACACCTTC,CASRTDRGQYGYTF,TRBD1,TRBJ1-2,once,TRBV28
TGTGCCAGCAGCAAGGGACCATCGAACACTGAAGCTTTCTTT,CASSKGPSNTEAFF,.,TRBJ1-1,once,TRBV7-3
TGTGCCAGCAGCCCACTGACAGGGAGCTCCTACGAGCAGTACTTC,CASSPLTGSSYEQYF,TRBD1,TRBJ2-7,.,TRBV11-2
TGTGCCAGCAGGCCCGACAATCAGCCCCAGCATTTT,CASRPDNQPQHF,.,TRBJ1-5,once,TRBV28
TGTGCCAGCAGTTTCGCAGGGGGAGAGCAGCCCCAGCATTTT,CASSFAGGEQPQHF,TRBD1,TRBJ1-5,.,TRBV28
TGTGCCTGGAGTGTTAAGTATGCGGGGTCTCGCTCTGGAAACACCATATATTTT,CAWSVKYAGSRSGNTIYF,.,TRBJ1-3,.,TRBV30
TGCAGTGGCCGCGGAGGTGGCGAGCAGTTCTTC,CSGRGGGEQFF,.,TRBJ2-1,.,TRBV20-1
TGCAGTGCTAACAAAGACCGGGGGCTGTTTTTT,CSANKDRGLFF,.,TRBJ2-2,.,TRBV20-1
TGTGCCAGCAGGTGGGACTCCACGGGGTTCTTC,CASRWDSTGFF,.,TRBJ2-1,.,TRBV6-6
TGTGCCAGCAGCTTAGAAACGGGCTCGGTGTTTTTT,CASSLETGSVFF,.,TRBJ2-2,.,TRBV7-2
TGTGCCAGCTCACCACGAGATAGAAATGAGCAGTTCTTC,CASSPRDRNEQFF,.,TRBJ2-1,.,TRBV18
TGCGCCAGCACCGCTTTCGGGACGAACACCGGGGAGCTGTTTTTT,CASTAFGTNTGELFF,.,TRBJ2-2,.,TRBV5-1
TGTGCCAGCAGCTTATGGGAGTCAGATACGCAGTATTTT,CASSLWESDTQYF,.,TRBJ2-3,.,TRBV7-2
TGTGCCAGCAGTTTCTGGGGGAGTCAGGGCACAGATACGCAGTATTTT,CASSFWGSQGTDTQYF,.,TRBJ2-3,.,TRBV27
TGTGCCACCAGCAGAGATATCGAGGAGCCCCAGCATTTT,CATSRDIEEPQHF,.,TRBJ1-5,.,TRBV15
TGTGCCAGCAGACCCCAGGGCCTGGGGTACGAGCAGTACTTC,CASRPQGLGYEQYF,.,TRBJ2-7,.,TRBV27
TGTGCCAGCCAACAGGGGAGGATCTATGGCTACACCTTC,CASQQGRIYGYTF,TRBD1,TRBJ1-2,.,TRBV7-9
TGTGCCAGTACCACTAGCACAGATACGCAGTATTTT,CASTTSTDTQYF,.,TRBJ2-3,once,TRBV28
TGTGCCAGCAGCTTATCGGCCGGGACAGGGACCAATGAGCAGTTCTTC,CASSLSAGTGTNEQFF,TRBD1,TRBJ2-1,.,TRBV7-8
TGTGCCAGCAGTCCTGAGGGGGTGAACTACAATGAGCAGTTCTTC,CASSPEGVNYNEQFF,.,TRBJ2-1,.,TRBV7-9
TGTGCCAGCAGCGTAGGGCAGACAGGGGGGAATGGCTACACCTTC,CASSVGQTGGNGYTF,TRBD1,TRBJ1-2,.,TRBV9
TGTGCCAGCAGCTTGGGACAGGTAGTCACAGATACGCAGTATTTT,CASSLGQVVTDTQYF,TRBD1,TRBJ2-3,.,TRBV7-9
TGTGCCAGCAGCTTAACCCCGGACGCCATAGATACGCAGTATTTT,CASSLTPDAIDTQYF,.,TRBJ2-3,.,TRBV7-3
TGCGCCAGCAGTTCCCTAACTCAGGACATCCCCTACGAGCAGTACTTC,CASSSLTQDIPYEQYF,.,TRBJ2-7,.,TRBV5-1
TGTGCCTGGGGGAATCCTCAGTTTTTCGAGCAGTACTTC,CAWGNPQFFEQYF,.,TRBJ2-7,.,TRBV30
TGTGCCAGCTCTCGTGCCCGGTCGGAGACAGATACGCAGTATTTT,CASSRARSETDTQYF,.,TRBJ2-3,.,TRBV18
TGTGCCAGCAGTTACCGGAGCGGGATCCTCTCCTACGAGCAGTACTTC,CASSYRSGILSYEQYF,TRBD2,TRBJ2-7,once,TRBV6-5
TGTGCCAGCAGTCTCAACTATGGCTACACCTTC,CASSLNYGYTF,.,TRBJ1-2,.,TRBV28
TGTGCCAGCAGCTTAGCGGGACTAGCGGAGTACGAGCAGTACTTC,CASSLAGLAEYEQYF,TRBD2,TRBJ2-7,.,TRBV7-9
TGCAGCGGGGGACAGGGGAAGTACGAGCAGTACTTC,CSGGQGKYEQYF,TRBD1,TRBJ2-7,once,TRBV29-1
TGTGCCAGCAGTGTTAGCCCGTTTACCTACGAGCAGTACTTC,CASSVSPFTYEQYF,.,TRBJ2-7,.,TRBV2
TGTGCCAGCAGTTTTGGCGGGAGAGGAGATACGCAGTATTTT,CASSFGGRGDTQYF,TRBD2,TRBJ2-3,.,TRBV27
TGCGCCAGCAGCCTGGGGGAGCGAAACATTCAGTACTTC,CASSLGERNIQYF,.,TRBJ2-4,.,TRBV5-1
TGTGCCAGCAGTGAATATATGGGGGCGAACACTGAAGCTTTCTTT,CASSEYMGANTEAFF,.,TRBJ1-1,.,TRBV25-1
TGTGCCAGCAGTTACACGGGACTAGCGGGATTTTACGAGCAGTACTTC,CASSYTGLAGFYEQYF,TRBD2,TRBJ2-7,once,TRBV6-5